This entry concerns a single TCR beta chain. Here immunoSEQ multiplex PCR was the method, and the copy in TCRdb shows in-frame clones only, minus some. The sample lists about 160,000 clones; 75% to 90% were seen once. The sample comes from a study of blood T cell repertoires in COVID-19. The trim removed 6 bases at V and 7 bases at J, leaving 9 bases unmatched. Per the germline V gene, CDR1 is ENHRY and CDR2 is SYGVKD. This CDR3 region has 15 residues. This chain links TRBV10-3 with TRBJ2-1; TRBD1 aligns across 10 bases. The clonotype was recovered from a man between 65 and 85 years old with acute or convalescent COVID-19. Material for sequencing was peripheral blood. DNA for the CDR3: TGTGCCATCAGCCTCGGGACAGGGGTGGGGAATGAGCAGTTCTTC. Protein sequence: CAISLGTGVGNEQFF.